The subject of this entry is one TCR beta chain. What it binds is not known. Trimming removed 0 bases from V and 2 bases from J; junction bases left unmatched: 9. Germline V gives CDR1 KGHSH, CDR2 LQKENI. This CDR3 is built from 17 residues. The record originates from a study of cytomegalovirus exposure and HLA in healthy donors. Overall study findings and caveats: When a later analysis compared HLA-associated TCR beta chains with equally common others, the HLA-associated chains turned out to be more clonally expanded and to have lower generation probabilities.

It was with 60 Vbeta and 13 Jbeta primers that the PCR ran. Only in-frame clones appear in the TCRdb table, and some are missing; sequencing was by immunoSEQ multiplex PCR. The table has roughly 200,000 clones, 79% seen once. The sequenced material came from PBMCs. The TCR originated in a woman aged 30 to 39 in good health and CMV-seropositive. The chain uses TRBV18 and TRBJ2-5, with TRBD2 matching over 7 bases. CDR3 DNA sequence: TGTGCCAGCTCACCACCATCGGGCGCGGGAGTTCAAGAGACCCAGTACTTC. This codes for CASSPPSGAGVQETQYF.